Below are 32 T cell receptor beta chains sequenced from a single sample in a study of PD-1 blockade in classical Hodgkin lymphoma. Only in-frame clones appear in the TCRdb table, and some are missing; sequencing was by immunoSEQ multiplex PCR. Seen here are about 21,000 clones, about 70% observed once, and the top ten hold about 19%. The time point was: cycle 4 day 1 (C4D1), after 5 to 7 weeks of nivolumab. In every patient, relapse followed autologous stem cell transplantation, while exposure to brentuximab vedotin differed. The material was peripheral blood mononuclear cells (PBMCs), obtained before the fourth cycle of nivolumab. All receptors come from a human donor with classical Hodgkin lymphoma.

The CDR3 DNA follows: TGCGCCAGCAGCTTGGAGCATGAGCAGTTCTTC. This encodes CASSLEHEQFF. J is TRBJ2-1 and V is TRBV5-1; D is unclear. V lost 0 bases to trimming and J lost 8 bases, with 3 bases between them. Germline lookup yields CDR1 SGHRS and CDR2 YFSETQ. The CDR3 runs to 11 residues.

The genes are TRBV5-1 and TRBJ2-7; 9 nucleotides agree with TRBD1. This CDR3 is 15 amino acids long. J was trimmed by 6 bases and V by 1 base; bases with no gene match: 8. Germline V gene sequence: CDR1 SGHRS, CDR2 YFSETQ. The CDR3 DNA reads TGCGCCAGCAGCTTGTCGGGACAGGGTTTCGGCGAGCAGTACTTC. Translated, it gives CASSLSGQGFGEQYF. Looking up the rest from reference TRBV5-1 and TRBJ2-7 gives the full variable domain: KAGVTQTPRYLIKTRGQQVTLSCSPISGHRSVSWYQQTPGQGLQFLFEYFSETQRNKGNFPGRFSGRQFSNSRSEMNVSTLELGDSALYLCASSLSGQGFGEQYFGPGTRLTVT.

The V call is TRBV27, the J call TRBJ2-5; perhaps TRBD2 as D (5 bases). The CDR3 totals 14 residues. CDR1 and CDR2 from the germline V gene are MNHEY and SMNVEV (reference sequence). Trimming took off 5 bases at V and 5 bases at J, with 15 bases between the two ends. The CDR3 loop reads CASSRFRSGETQYF. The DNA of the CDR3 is TGTGCCAGCAGTCGCTTCCGGTCGGGGGAGACCCAGTACTTC.

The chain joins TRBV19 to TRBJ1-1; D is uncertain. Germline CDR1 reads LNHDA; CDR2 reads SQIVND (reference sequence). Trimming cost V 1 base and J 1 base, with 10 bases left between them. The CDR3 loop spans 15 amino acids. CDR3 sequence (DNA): TGTGCCAGTAGTATAGGGGGAAAACAGAACACTGAAGCTTTCTTT. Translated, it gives CASSIGGKQNTEAFF.

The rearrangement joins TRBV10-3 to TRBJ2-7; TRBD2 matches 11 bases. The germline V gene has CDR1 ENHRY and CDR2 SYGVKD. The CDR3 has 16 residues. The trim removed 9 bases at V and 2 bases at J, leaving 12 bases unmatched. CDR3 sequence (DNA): TGTGCCATTGGGCTAACTAGCGGGAGTTTCCCCTACGAGCAGTACTTC. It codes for CAIGLTSGSFPYEQYF.

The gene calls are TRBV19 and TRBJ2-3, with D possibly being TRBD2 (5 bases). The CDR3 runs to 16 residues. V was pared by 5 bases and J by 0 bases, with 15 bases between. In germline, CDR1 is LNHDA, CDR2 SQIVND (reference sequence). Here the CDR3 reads CASSDWTGTSTDTQYF. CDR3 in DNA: TGTGCCAGTAGTGATTGGACGGGAACTAGCACAGATACGCAGTATTTT.

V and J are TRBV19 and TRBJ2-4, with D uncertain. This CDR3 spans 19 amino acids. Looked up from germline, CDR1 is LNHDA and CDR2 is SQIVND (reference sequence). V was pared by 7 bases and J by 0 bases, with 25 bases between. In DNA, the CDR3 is TGTGCCAGTACTCTCCGCCCGGCCGGCCAGTTACTAGCCAAAAACATTCAGTACTTC. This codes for CASTLRPAGQLLAKNIQYF.

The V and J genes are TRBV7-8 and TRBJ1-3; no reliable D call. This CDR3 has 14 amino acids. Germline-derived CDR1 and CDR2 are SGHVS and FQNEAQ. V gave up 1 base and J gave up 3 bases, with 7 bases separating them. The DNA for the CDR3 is TGTGCCAGCAGCTTAGAAACGTATGGAAACACCATATATTTT. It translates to CASSLETYGNTIYF. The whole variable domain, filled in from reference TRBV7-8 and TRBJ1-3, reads GAGVSQSPRYKVAKRGQDVALRCDPISGHVSLFWYQQALGQGPEFLTYFQNEAQLDKSGLPSDRFFAERPEGSVSTLKIQRTQQEDSAVYLCASSLETYGNTIYFGEGSWLTVV.

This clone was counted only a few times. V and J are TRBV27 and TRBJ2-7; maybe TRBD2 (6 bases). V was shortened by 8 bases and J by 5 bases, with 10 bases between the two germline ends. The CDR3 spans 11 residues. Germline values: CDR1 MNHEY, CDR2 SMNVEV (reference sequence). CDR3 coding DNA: TGTGCCAGCTCTCGGGGGAACGAGCAGTACTTC. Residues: CASSRGNEQYF.

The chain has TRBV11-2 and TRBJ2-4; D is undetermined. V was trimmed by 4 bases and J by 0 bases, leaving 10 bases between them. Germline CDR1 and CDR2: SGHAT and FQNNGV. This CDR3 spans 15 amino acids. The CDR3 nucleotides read TGTGCCAGCAGCTCACCCAGTTTAGCCAAAAACATTCAGTACTTC. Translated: CASSSPSLAKNIQYF.

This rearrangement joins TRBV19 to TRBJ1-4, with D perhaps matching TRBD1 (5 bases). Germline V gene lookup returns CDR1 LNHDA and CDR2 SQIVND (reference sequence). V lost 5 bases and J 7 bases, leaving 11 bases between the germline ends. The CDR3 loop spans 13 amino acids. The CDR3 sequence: CASSQGPLEKLFF. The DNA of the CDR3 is TGTGCCAGTAGTCAGGGTCCCCTTGAAAAACTGTTTTTT.

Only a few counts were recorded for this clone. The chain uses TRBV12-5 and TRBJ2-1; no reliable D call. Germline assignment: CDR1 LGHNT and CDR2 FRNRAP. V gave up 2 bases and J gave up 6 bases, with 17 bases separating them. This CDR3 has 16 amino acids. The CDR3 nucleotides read TGTGCTAGTGGTTTGTTAATTTTTAGGGCCTTCAATGAGCAGTTCTTC. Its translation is CASGLLIFRAFNEQFF.

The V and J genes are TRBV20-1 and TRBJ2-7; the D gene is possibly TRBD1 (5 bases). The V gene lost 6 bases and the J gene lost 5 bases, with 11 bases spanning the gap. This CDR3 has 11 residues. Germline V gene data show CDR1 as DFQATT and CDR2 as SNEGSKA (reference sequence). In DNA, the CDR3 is TGCAGTGCACCGCAGGGCGACGAGCAGTACTTC. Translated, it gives CSAPQGDEQYF.

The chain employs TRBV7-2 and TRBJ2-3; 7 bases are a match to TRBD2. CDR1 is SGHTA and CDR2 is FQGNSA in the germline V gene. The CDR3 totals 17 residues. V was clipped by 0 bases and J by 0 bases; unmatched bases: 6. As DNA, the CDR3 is TGTGCCAGCAGCTTAGCTGGGCGCGGGGGAAGCACAGATACGCAGTATTTT. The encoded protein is CASSLAGRGGSTDTQYF.

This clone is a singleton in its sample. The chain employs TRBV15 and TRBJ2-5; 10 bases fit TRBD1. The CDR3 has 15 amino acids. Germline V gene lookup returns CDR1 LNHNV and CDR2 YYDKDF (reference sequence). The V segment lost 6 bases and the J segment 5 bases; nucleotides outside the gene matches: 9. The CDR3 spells CATRTLGTGVETQYF. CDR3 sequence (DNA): TGTGCCACCAGAACCCTCGGGACAGGGGTTGAGACCCAGTACTTC.

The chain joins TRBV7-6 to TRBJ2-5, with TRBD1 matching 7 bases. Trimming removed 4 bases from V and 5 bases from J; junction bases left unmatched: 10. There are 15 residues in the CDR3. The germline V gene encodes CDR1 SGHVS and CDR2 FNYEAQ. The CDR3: CASSWGTVGAETQYF. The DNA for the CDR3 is TGTGCCAGCAGCTGGGGGACAGTGGGGGCTGAGACCCAGTACTTC.

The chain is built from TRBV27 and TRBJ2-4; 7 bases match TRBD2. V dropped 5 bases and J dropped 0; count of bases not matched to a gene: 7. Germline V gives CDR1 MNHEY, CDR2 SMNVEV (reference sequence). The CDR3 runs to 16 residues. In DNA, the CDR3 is TGTGCCAGCAGTCCCCGGGGAGGGCCAGCCAAAAACATTCAGTACTTC. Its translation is CASSPRGGPAKNIQYF.

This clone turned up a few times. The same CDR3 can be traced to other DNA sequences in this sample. The CDR3 here is CAWKFRGNIQYF. The CDR3, as DNA: TGTGCCTGGAAGTTTCGGGGAAACATTCAGTACTTC. The chain combines TRBV30 with TRBJ2-4; D is perhaps TRBD2 (5 bases). Germline V gene data show CDR1 as GTSNPN and CDR2 as SVGIG (reference sequence). The V gene lost 4 bases and the J gene lost 6 bases, with 10 bases spanning the gap. CDR3 length: 12 amino acids.

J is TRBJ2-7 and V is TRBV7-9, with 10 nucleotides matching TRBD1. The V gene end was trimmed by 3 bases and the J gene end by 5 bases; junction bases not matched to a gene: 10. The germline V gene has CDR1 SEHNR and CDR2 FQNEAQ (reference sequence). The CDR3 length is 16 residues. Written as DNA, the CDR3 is TGTGCCAGCAGCTTCACCGGGACAGGGGTACTCCACGAGCAGTACTTC. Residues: CASSFTGTGVLHEQYF.

The CDR3 DNA reads as TGTGCCAGCAGTTTATCAGATGGGGGGCAGCCCCAGCATTTT. As protein: CASSLSDGGQPQHF. The chain is built from TRBV27 and TRBJ1-5, with a possible D match to TRBD1 (5 bases). The CDR3 is 14 residues long. The V gene's germline CDR1 is MNHEY and CDR2 SMNVEV (reference sequence). V dropped 0 bases and J dropped 7 bases, with 10 bases sitting between them.

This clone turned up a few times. The CDR3 loop reads CASTKDSGNTIYF. The CDR3 DNA sequence: TGTGCCAGTACCAAGGACTCTGGAAACACCATATATTTT. This chain links TRBV19 with TRBJ1-3; D gene ambiguous. CDR1 LNHDA and CDR2 SQIVND come from the germline V gene (reference sequence). V was cut by 7 bases and J by 0 bases, with 7 bases left in between. The CDR3 extends over 13 amino acids.

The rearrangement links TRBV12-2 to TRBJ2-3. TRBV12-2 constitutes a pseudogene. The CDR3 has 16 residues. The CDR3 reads CASRSRGRGTTDTQYF. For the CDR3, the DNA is TGTGCAAGTCGCTCTCGGGGGCGGGGCACCACAGATACGCAGTATTTT.

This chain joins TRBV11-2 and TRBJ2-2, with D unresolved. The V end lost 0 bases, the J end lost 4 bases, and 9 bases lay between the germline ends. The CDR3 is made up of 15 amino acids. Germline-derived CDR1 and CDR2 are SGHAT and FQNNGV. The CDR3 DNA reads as TGTGCCAGCAGCTTAGACGGTCTTCGCACCGGGGAGCTGTTTTTT. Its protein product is CASSLDGLRTGELFF.

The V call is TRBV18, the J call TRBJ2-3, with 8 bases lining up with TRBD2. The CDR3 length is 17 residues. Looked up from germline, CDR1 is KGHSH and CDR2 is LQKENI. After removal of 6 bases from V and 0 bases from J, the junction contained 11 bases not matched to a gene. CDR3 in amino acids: CASSRGGLAPSTDTQYF. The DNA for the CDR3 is TGTGCCAGCTCCCGGGGAGGACTAGCACCAAGCACAGATACGCAGTATTTT.

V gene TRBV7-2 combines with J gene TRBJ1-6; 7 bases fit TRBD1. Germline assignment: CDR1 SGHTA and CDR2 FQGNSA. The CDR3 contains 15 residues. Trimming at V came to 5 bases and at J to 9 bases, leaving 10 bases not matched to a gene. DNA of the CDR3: TGTGCCAGCAGCCCGAGGACAGGTCGTGGTTCACCCCTCCACTTT. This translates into CASSPRTGRGSPLHF. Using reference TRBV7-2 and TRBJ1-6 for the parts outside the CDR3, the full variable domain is GAGVSQSPSNKVTEKGKDVELRCDPISGHTALYWYRQSLGQGLEFLIYFQGNSAPDKSGLPSDRFSAERTGGSVSTLTIQRTQQEDSAVYLCASSPRTGRGSPLHFGNGTRLTVT.

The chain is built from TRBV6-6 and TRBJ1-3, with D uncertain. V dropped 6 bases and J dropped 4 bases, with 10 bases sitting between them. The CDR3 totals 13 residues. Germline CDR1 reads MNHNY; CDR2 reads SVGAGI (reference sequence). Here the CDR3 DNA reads TGTGCCAGCAGGAGGGAACCCGGAAACACCATATATTTT. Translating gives CASRREPGNTIYF.

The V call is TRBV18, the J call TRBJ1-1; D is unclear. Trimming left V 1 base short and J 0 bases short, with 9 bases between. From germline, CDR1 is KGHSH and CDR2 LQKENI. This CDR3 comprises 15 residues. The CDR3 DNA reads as TGTGCCAGCTCACCACAGGAAGCCATGAACACTGAAGCTTTCTTT. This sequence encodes CASSPQEAMNTEAFF.

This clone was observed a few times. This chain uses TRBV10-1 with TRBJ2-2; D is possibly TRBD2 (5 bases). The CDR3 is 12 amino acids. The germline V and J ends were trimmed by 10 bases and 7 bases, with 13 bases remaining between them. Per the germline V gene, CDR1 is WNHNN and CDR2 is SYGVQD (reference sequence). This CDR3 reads CATNGNSGELFF. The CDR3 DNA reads TGCGCCACCAACGGGAATAGCGGGGAGCTGTTTTTT.

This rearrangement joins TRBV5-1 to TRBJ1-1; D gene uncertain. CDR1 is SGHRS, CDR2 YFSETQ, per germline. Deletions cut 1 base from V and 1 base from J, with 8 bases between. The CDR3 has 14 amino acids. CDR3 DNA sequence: TGCGCCAGCAGCTTGCTTGGGGAGAACACTGAAGCTTTCTTT. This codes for CASSLLGENTEAFF. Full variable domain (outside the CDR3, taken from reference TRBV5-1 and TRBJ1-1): KAGVTQTPRYLIKTRGQQVTLSCSPISGHRSVSWYQQTPGQGLQFLFEYFSETQRNKGNFPGRFSGRQFSNSRSEMNVSTLELGDSALYLCASSLLGENTEAFFGQGTRLTVV.

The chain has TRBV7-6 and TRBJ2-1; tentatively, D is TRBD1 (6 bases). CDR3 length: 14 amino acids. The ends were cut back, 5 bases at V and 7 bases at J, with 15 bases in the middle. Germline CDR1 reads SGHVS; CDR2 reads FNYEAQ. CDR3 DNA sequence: TGTGCCAGCAGCGCAAACAGGGTTAGGAATGAGCAGTTCTTC. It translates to CASSANRVRNEQFF.

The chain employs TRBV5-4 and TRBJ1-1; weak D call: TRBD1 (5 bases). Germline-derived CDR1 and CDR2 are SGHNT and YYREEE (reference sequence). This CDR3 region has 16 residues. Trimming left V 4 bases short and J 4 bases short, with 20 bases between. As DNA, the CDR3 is TGTGCCAGCAGCCCTTCCGTAGGGAGGGGAGGCACTGAAGCTTTCTTT. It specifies CASSPSVGRGGTEAFF.

CDR3 protein: CASNQAWGGSYEQYF. The CDR3 DNA is TGTGCCAGTAACCAGGCGTGGGGTGGCTCCTACGAGCAGTACTTC. V is TRBV19 and J is TRBJ2-7; D not certain. The germline CDR1 and CDR2 sequences are LNHDA and SQIVND (reference sequence). CDR3 length equals 15 residues. V was cut by 7 bases and J by 0 bases, with 16 bases left in between. Using reference TRBV19 and TRBJ2-7 for the parts outside the CDR3, the full variable domain is DGGITQSPKYLFRKEGQNVTLSCEQNLNHDAMYWYRQDPGQGLRLIYYSQIVNDFQKGDIAEGYSVSREKKESFPLTVTSAQKNPTAFYLCASNQAWGGSYEQYFGPGTRLTVT.